The text below deals with one T cell receptor beta chain. This PCR relied on a set of 60 Vbeta primers and 13 Jbeta primers. Per the authors' pipeline: Some 11 million of the about 80 million unique TCR beta chains counted in a later analysis were shared. Some clones are missing from TCRdb's copy, which holds only in-frame ones; the method was immunoSEQ multiplex PCR. From that table come the V and J calls and clone size; the DNA was used to work out D and trimming. The data show around 160,000 clones, with approximately 62% seen just once and 1.1% to 1.5% held by the top ten. This entry belongs to a study of cytomegalovirus exposure and HLA in healthy donors. V lost 0 bases to trimming and J lost 2 bases, with 12 bases between them. Germline CDR1 is MNHEY and CDR2 is SMNVEV (reference sequence). The CDR3 loop spans 16 amino acids.

This chain connects TRBV27 to TRBJ2-3, with D possibly matching TRBD2 (6 bases). The receptor comes from a man in his fifties in good health and CMV-seronegative. The sequencing input was PBMCs. The CDR3 loop is CASSLSAGRYTDTQYF. Written as DNA, the CDR3 is TGTGCCAGCAGTTTATCGGCGGGGCGGTACACAGATACGCAGTATTTT.